This T cell receptor beta chain originates from a study of T-cell reconstitution after alpha-beta-depleted transplantation in children. The authors prepared the TCRbeta library with unique molecular identifiers. In TCRdb, the PCR reads were re-called with MiXCR into one record per CDR3 protein. The sample records hundreds of thousands of distinct CDR3 sequences, about 17% being singletons. CDR3 length equals 16 residues. V was pared by 4 bases and J by 4 bases, with 11 bases of the junction left unmatched. In germline, CDR1 is SGHNT, CDR2 YENEEA. The source material was PBMCs from the stem cell graft donor, sampled from the stem cell graft. The clonotype originates from a human donor who donated a stem cell graft to a child with acute lymphoblastic leukemia. V and J are TRBV11-3 and TRBJ2-7; 9 bases are a match to TRBD1. The CDR3 DNA follows: TGTGCCAGCAGCTCTAACACGGGACAGGGCATTTACGAGCAGTACTTC. It is translated as CASSSNTGQGIYEQYF.